The 6 T cell receptor beta chains reported below all come from one sample, sequenced in a study of low-dose radiotherapy and immunotherapy resistance in tumors. TRAV and TRBV primers primed cDNA for both TCRalpha and TCRbeta. TCRs underwent approximately 20 PCR cycles of amplification with a constant-region primer and V-primer adapter. TCRdb processed the reads anew with MiXCR; each CDR3 protein has one entry. The sample holds about 60,000 distinct CDR3 sequences, approximately 26% seen once. Time point indicated: before trial treatment. Here the sequenced sample was PBMCs, taken before treatment. These receptors all come from a male donor with prostate cancer.

This clonotype turned up a few times. The V and J genes are TRBV11-2 and TRBJ2-3; TRBD2 aligns across 8 bases. The germline CDR1 and CDR2 sequences are SGHAT and FQNNGV. This CDR3 spans 14 amino acids. V lost 4 bases, J lost 4 bases, and 4 bases stayed unmatched. In DNA, the CDR3 is TGTGCCAGCAGCTCGGGGGGGCCCGCAGATACGCAGTATTTT. Residues: CASSSGGPADTQYF.

This clonotype was seen more than once but under ten times. The gene calls are TRBV15 and TRBJ2-7; D unclear. The V gene's germline CDR1 is LNHNV and CDR2 YYDKDF (reference sequence). Trimming pared 3 bases from V and 0 bases from J, leaving 15 bases between. This CDR3 is built from 16 residues. The CDR3: CATSSGSGGSSYEQYF. CDR3 sequence (DNA): TGTGCCACCAGCAGTGGGTCGGGTGGAAGCTCCTACGAGCAGTACTTC.

The table lists this clonotype with many counts. V and J are TRBV30 and TRBJ2-2; D uncertain. Trimming left V 0 bases short and J 0 bases short, with 8 bases between. CDR3 length: 15 amino acids. Germline V gene sequence: CDR1 GTSNPN, CDR2 SVGIG (reference sequence). The CDR3: CAWSVGLANTGELFF. The CDR3, as DNA: TGTGCCTGGAGTGTAGGTCTAGCGAACACCGGGGAGCTGTTTTTT.

This clonotype was detected many times. V gene TRBV20-1 combines with J gene TRBJ1-1; a weak D match, TRBD1 (6 bases). Trimming cost V 6 bases and J 6 bases, with 17 bases left between them. Germline assignment: CDR1 DFQATT and CDR2 SNEGSKA (reference sequence). This CDR3 is built from 13 residues. For the CDR3, the DNA is TGCAGTGCCGAGCAAGGGGGGAGATCTGAAGCTTTCTTT. It encodes CSAEQGGRSEAFF.

This clonotype has at least ten counts. This rearrangement joins TRBV20-1 to TRBJ2-6; the D gene is possibly TRBD1 (6 bases). Germline V lookup: CDR1 DFQATT, CDR2 SNEGSKA (reference sequence). The ends were cut back, 3 bases at V and 2 bases at J, with 11 bases in the middle. The CDR3 consists of 15 residues. The CDR3 here is CSASPRTAGANVLTF. The CDR3 DNA sequence: TGCAGTGCTAGCCCCCGGACAGCTGGGGCCAACGTCCTGACTTTC.

The table lists this clonotype with many counts. The chain recombines TRBV14 with TRBJ1-5; D unresolved. The CDR3 consists of 13 residues. V was trimmed by 4 bases and J by 3 bases, leaving 7 bases between them. Germline V gene data show CDR1 as SGHDN and CDR2 as FVKESK. CDR3 coding DNA: TGTGCCAGCAGCCGGGGATACAATCAGCCCCAGCATTTT. This sequence encodes CASSRGYNQPQHF.